The T cell receptor beta chain described here comes from a study of control samples from healthy donors and cancer patients. The CDR3 is made up of 16 amino acids. Germline lookup yields CDR1 LNHDA and CDR2 SQIVND (reference sequence). Trimming removed 7 bases from V and 6 bases from J, with 24 bases in between. Sequencing was performed with immunoSEQ multiplex PCR; in TCRdb, only in-frame clones are kept and a portion is missing. The sample lists about 58,000 clones; around 89% were seen once. This sequence joins TRBV19 and TRBJ1-2; D unclear. The origin of this receptor is a man in his sixties with colorectal cancer. The sequencing sample was made of PBMCs. DNA of the CDR3: TGTGCCAGTACCCCGCTCACCGGGTCTAGGGCGGATGGCTACACCTTC. As protein: CASTPLTGSRADGYTF.